This passage covers 9 T cell receptor beta chains from one sample sequenced in a study of blood T cell repertoires in COVID-19. Profiled with immunoSEQ multiplex PCR; TCRdb holds only in-frame clones, not every one. The data show approximately 100,000 clones, 91% seen once. The sample was peripheral blood. The receptors come from a man in his forties or fifties with acute or convalescent COVID-19.

The chain joins TRBV5-1 to TRBJ2-5; D is unresolved. Germline assignment: CDR1 SGHRS and CDR2 YFSETQ. V lost 4 bases and J lost 3, with 16 bases in between. The CDR3 covers 15 residues. The CDR3 sequence is CASSLPRVGEETQYF. Here the CDR3 DNA reads TGCGCCAGCAGCCTCCCCCGGGTGGGTGAAGAGACCCAGTACTTC.

The chain uses TRBV6-5 and TRBJ2-2; weak D call: TRBD1 (5 bases). The V gene's germline CDR1 is MNHEY and CDR2 SVGAGI. The V gene lost 2 bases and the J gene lost 6 bases, with 13 bases spanning the gap. This CDR3 region has 15 residues. CDR3 protein: CASSYRSGFAGELFF. The CDR3 region has the DNA TGTGCCAGCAGTTACCGGTCAGGGTTCGCCGGGGAGCTGTTTTTT.

V gene TRBV29-1 combines with J gene TRBJ1-2; maybe TRBD1 (6 bases). With 1 base removed from V and 8 bases from J, the gap between germline ends came to 11 bases. This CDR3 has 12 amino acids. Looked up from germline, CDR1 is SQVTM and CDR2 is ANQGSEA. The CDR3 loop reads CSVEVGTKGYTF. In nucleotides, the CDR3 is TGCAGCGTTGAAGTGGGGACAAAGGGCTACACCTTC.

The genes are TRBV28 and TRBJ1-2; TRBD1 agrees at 9 bases. From germline, CDR1 is MDHEN and CDR2 SYDVKM. The CDR3 spans 14 residues. V lost 6 bases and J lost 8; bases outside the gene matches: 10. The CDR3 region has the DNA TGTGCCAGCAGACATAACAGGGGGCGGAACGGCTACACCTTC. It translates to CASRHNRGRNGYTF.

The CDR3 loop is CASSRGQGRDGYTF. Here the CDR3 DNA reads TGTGCCAGCAGCCGGGGACAGGGGAGGGATGGCTACACCTTC. The J gene is TRBJ1-2, the V gene TRBV28; 10 bases are a match to TRBD1. Trimming cost V 6 bases and J 6 bases; bases outside gene matches: 7. The germline gives CDR1 MDHEN, CDR2 SYDVKM. This CDR3 is 14 amino acids long.

This clone was found once. This chain links TRBV28 with TRBJ1-2; 7 bases match TRBD1. The CDR3 runs to 16 residues. CDR1 is MDHEN, CDR2 SYDVKM, per germline. V was clipped by 2 bases and J by 4 bases; unmatched bases: 10. The CDR3 is CASSLAYSGQTYGYTF. CDR3 sequence (DNA): TGTGCCAGCAGTTTAGCATACTCGGGACAGACCTATGGCTACACCTTC.

The CDR3 nucleotides read TGCGCCAGCAGCTTGGTAGGGGGCGGGGAGACCCAGTACTTC. Its protein is CASSLVGGGETQYF. The genes are TRBV5-1 and TRBJ2-5; 7 bases align to TRBD1. The CDR3 is 14 amino acids. The junction had 4 bases not matched to a gene; V was cut back by 0 bases and J by 5 bases. CDR1 SGHRS and CDR2 YFSETQ come from the germline V gene. The full variable domain, its missing parts supplied by reference TRBV5-1 and TRBJ2-5, is KAGVTQTPRYLIKTRGQQVTLSCSPISGHRSVSWYQQTPGQGLQFLFEYFSETQRNKGNFPGRFSGRQFSNSRSEMNVSTLELGDSALYLCASSLVGGGETQYFGPGTRLLVL.

The rearrangement joins TRBV7-8 to TRBJ1-2; 9 nucleotides line up with TRBD1. Germline V lookup: CDR1 SGHVS, CDR2 FQNEAQ. CDR3 length: 14 residues. J was trimmed by 4 bases and V by 5 bases; bases with no gene match: 5. CDR3 loop: CASSPRTGAYGYTF. CDR3 DNA sequence: TGTGCCAGCAGCCCCCGGACAGGGGCCTATGGCTACACCTTC.

The rearrangement uses TRBV18 and TRBJ1-4, with D perhaps matching TRBD1 (5 bases). Trimming shortened V by 6 bases and J by 5 bases, and 13 bases separated the two germline ends. This CDR3 comprises 14 residues. Germline V CDR1 and CDR2: KGHSH, LQKENI. The CDR3 loop is CASSEGVGNEKLFF. CDR3 in DNA: TGTGCCAGCTCCGAAGGGGTAGGGAATGAAAAACTGTTTTTT.